This T cell receptor (beta chain) was recorded in a study of T-cell memory formation after mild COVID-19. The J segment lost 6 bases and the V segment lost 8 bases, leaving 7 bases of the junction unmatched. Germline-derived CDR1 and CDR2 are MNHNY and SVGAGI (reference sequence). The CDR3 extends over 13 amino acids. Using its own MiXCR run on the 5' RACE reads, TCRdb lists one record per CDR3 protein. The sample records about 150,000 distinct CDR3 sequences, 19% being singletons. Study-wide findings and caveats: Cross-reactive memory apparently joined, as some responding clones appeared in pre-infection memory.

Note on this clonotype: Its target is not known.

Sequenced: PBMCs or a T cell subset sorted from them (not recorded which). The source of this sequence is an adult woman who had mild COVID-19 (a few samples of this study predate the infection). Cell type and time point are not known. The V call is TRBV6-6, the J call TRBJ2-7; 10 bases fit TRBD1. For the CDR3, the DNA is TGTGCCAGCGGGGACAGGGGAGGCGGCGAGCAGTACTTC. This sequence encodes CASGDRGGGEQYF.